This T cell receptor (beta chain) was retrieved from a study of vaccination and CD4 T cells after COVID-19 (dated by TCRdb to 2022 to 2024). Context from the whole study: Convalescent patients had a positive SARS-CoV-2 result on nasal swab PCR, and of these patients, some ten had mild disease and one had severe disease. In the convalescent cohort there were six males and four females, among whom were two Hispanic individuals, seven Caucasians, two Asians and one multiracial person. Each participant got two doses of either the Pfizer-BioNTech BNT162b2 vaccine (n=8) or the Moderna mRNA-1273 vaccine (n=2). Post-COVID blood samples from convalescent patients were collected a median of roughly 100 days after diagnosis, with a range of 35 to 161 days. Post-vaccine blood samples were collected a median of approximately 77 days after the second vaccine dose, ranging from about 13 to 241 days. The cultures were stimulated with overlapping spike peptide pools from SARS-CoV-2 and from the common cold coronaviruses HCoV-NL63, HCoV-OC43 and HCoV-229E. In control cultures, a CEFX viral epitope pool was used as positive control, an HIV-1 Nef peptide pool was used as negative control, or no peptide was added. In 10 COVID-19 convalescent patients and a handful of infection-naive healthy vaccine recipients, the spike-specific CD4+ TCR repertoire before mRNA vaccination was compared with the repertoire after mRNA vaccination. The full study reports these points: The median count of SARS-CoV-2-reactive clonotypes went up from around 23 after infection to 38 after vaccination, although the change was not significant. Among convalescent patients, a median around 83% of the SARS-CoV-2-reactive clones seen after vaccination appeared only after vaccination, which suggests priming specific to the vaccine. Relatively few convalescent patients were included in the study, and early timepoints after natural infection were not analyzed. In convalescent patients, nearly all vaccine-specific clones (304 of 307) were found to be mono-reactive for SARS-CoV-2 spike rather than cross-reactive with common cold coronaviruses.

The library came from PCR. At the Johns Hopkins FTIC core, DNA from the cultured CD4+ T cells underwent TCR sequencing with the Oncomine TCR Beta short-read assay. The QIAamp micro DNA kit was used to extract genomic DNA from the cultured CD4+ T cells. Oncomine TCR Beta libraries from cultured CD4+ T cells were pooled using unique dual indexes and sequenced on an Illumina iSeq 100. The authors' pipeline ran thus. Non-productive sequences were removed, and CDR3s not starting with C, not ending with F or W, or shorter than 7 amino acids were discarded. The MANAFEST web application identified antigen-specific clonotypes by comparing peptide-stimulated wells against reference wells and other culture wells. Positive clones required FDR below 0.05, an odds ratio above 5, and productive frequency above 0.1% in at least two of three replicate wells. Clonotypes that were significantly expanded in both SARS-CoV-2 spike wells and at least one common cold coronavirus spike condition were defined as cross-reactive. Levenshtein distances (stringdist) and unrooted phylogenetic trees (ape) in R version 3.6.1 were used to assess CDR3 homology. Clones were called with MiXCR by TCRdb after fastp trimmed the public reads at Q25, and only in-frame beta chains were retained. Merged by CDR3 protein, the rows form single entries marked with the most common genes and DNA. These V and J calls originate from TCRdb's pipeline instead of the authors' own analysis. The sample table shows over 10,000 distinct CDR3 sequences, and 40% to 55% are seen once. Of the sample, about 8% is held by the ten largest clones.

V and J are truncated by 2 bases and 6 bases respectively, leaving an intervening sequence of 17 bases. CDR1 DFQATT and CDR2 SNEGSKA were looked up in the germline V gene (reference sequence). From the cysteine through the phenylalanine, the CDR3 covers 15 amino acids. Only the CDR3 part of the read is kept: 45 bases, read in frame from the first base. The treatment or condition label on this specimen signifies: roughly nine-day PBMC culture with coronavirus spike peptide pools or control peptides (ViraFEST assay). The ViraFEST assay, used in the study, expanded antigen-specific T cells with peptide pools and then identified the expanded clonotypes through TCR sequencing. The positive SARS-CoV-2 PCR tests of the convalescent patients were dated from March to December 2020, before the Alpha, Beta and Delta variants emerged in the United States. Each well held around 2 million PBMCs cultured with 9 to 10 ug/ml peptide pools in IMDM containing around 4.5% human AB serum and approximately 10 IU/ml IL-2. On days 3 and 7, half of the culture medium was replaced with fresh IL-2-containing medium. Once the cells had been in culture for about 10 days, the EasySep CD4+ T cell isolation kit was used to isolate CD4+ T cells by negative selection. Ficoll-Paque Plus gradient centrifugation was used to isolate PBMCs from whole blood, and the isolated PBMCs were then either used fresh or cryopreserved at -140C. In general, triplicate wells were set up for every culture condition.

Details on this clonotype: Its binding antigen is unknown. The record has no base qualities; no much larger clone is one base away.

This chain is built from TRBV20-1 and TRBJ2-1; the D call could be TRBD1 or TRBD2, with each sharing 5 bases. The TCR originated in a human donor who had recovered from COVID-19. The sequenced sample was CD4+ T cells from blood, cultured in vitro, obtained after SARS-CoV-2 vaccination. For the CDR3, the sequence is CSARLWETVSNEQFF. Here is the DNA: TGCAGTGCTAGATTGTGGGAGACAGTTAGCAATGAGCAGTTCTTC.